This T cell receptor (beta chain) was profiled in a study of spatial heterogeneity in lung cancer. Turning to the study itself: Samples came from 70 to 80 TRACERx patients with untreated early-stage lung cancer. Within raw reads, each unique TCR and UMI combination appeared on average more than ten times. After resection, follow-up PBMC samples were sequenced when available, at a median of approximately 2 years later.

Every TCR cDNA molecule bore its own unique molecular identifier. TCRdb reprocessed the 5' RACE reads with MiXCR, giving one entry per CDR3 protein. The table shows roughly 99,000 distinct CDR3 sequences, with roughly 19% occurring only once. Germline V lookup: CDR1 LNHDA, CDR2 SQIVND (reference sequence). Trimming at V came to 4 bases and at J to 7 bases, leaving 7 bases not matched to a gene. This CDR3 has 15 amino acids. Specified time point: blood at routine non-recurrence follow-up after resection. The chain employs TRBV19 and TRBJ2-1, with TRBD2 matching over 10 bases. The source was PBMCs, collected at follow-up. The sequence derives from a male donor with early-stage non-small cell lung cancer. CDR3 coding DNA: TGTGCCAGTAGTAGGAAACTAGCGGGATTTAATGAGCAGTTCTTC. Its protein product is CASSRKLAGFNEQFF. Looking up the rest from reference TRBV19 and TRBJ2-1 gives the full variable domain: DGGITQSPKYLFRKEGQNVTLSCEQNLNHDAMYWYRQDPGQGLRLIYYSQIVNDFQKGDIAEGYSVSREKKESFPLTVTSAQKNPTAFYLCASSRKLAGFNEQFFGPGTRLTVL.